One and the same sample provided the 7 T cell receptor beta chains below, sequenced in a study of T cells in Graves' hyperthyroidism and ophthalmopathy. It was RNA transcripts that yielded the amplified TCR beta CDR3 regions. HTBI primers were employed in a first-round RT-PCR of the TCR CDR3. TCRdb ran MiXCR on the multiplex PCR reads and lists one entry per CDR3 protein. The sample includes roughly 500,000 distinct CDR3 sequences, approximately 49% of them seen just once. The sample taken for sequencing was peripheral blood or thyroid tissue (not recorded which). These receptor sequences come from an adult woman with Graves' disease, either hyperthyroidism or ophthalmopathy (not recorded which).

This clonotype has a single count. V and J are TRBV5-1 and TRBJ2-1, with a possible D match to TRBD2 (6 bases). Per germline, CDR1 SGHRS and CDR2 YFSETQ. Trimming removed 3 bases at V and 6 bases at J, with 10 bases between. The CDR3 is made up of 13 amino acids. The CDR3 sequence: CASSSGLSNEQFF. CDR3 bases: TGCGCCAGCAGCTCGGGACTGAGCAATGAGCAGTTCTTC.

The table lists this clonotype with many counts. This chain joins TRBV5-1 and TRBJ1-4, with 9 bases aligning to TRBD1. The CDR3 totals 15 residues. In germline, CDR1 is SGHRS, CDR2 YFSETQ. After removal of 4 bases from V and 6 bases from J, the junction contained 7 bases not matched to a gene. CDR3 in amino acids: CASSGGQGTDEKLFF. DNA for the CDR3: TGCGCCAGCAGCGGCGGACAGGGGACCGATGAAAAACTGTTTTTT.

The chain links TRBV7-9 to TRBJ2-7; no firm D call. The germline V gene has CDR1 SEHNR and CDR2 FQNEAQ (reference sequence). V was trimmed by 5 bases and J by 2 bases, leaving 16 bases between them. The CDR3 has 15 residues. The CDR3 coding sequence is TGTGCCAGCAGCCCGAGTATGGGGTTGCCCTACGAGCAGTACTTC. This translates into CASSPSMGLPYEQYF.

The chain employs TRBV5-1 and TRBJ2-5; TRBD1 agrees at 10 bases. CDR3 size: 17 residues. V was pared by 8 bases and J by 2 bases, with 15 bases of the junction left unmatched. CDR1 and CDR2 from the germline V gene are SGHRS and YFSETQ. Here the CDR3 DNA reads TGCGCCAGTCACGCGCACCCGGGACAGGGGACTCAAGAGACCCAGTACTTC. Translated, it gives CASHAHPGQGTQETQYF.

This clonotype occurred many times. V gene TRBV7-3 combines with J gene TRBJ2-2; possible D gene TRBD2, 6 bases. The ends were cut back, 5 bases at V and 4 bases at J, with 17 bases in the middle. The germline CDR1 and CDR2 sequences are SGHTA and FQGTGA. The CDR3 sequence is 16 residues long. The CDR3 reads CASSPGTLRPTGELFF. The CDR3 DNA is TGTGCCAGCAGCCCAGGGACTCTCCGGCCCACCGGGGAGCTGTTTTTT. The entire variable domain, with the rest obtained from reference TRBV7-3 and TRBJ2-2, is as follows: GAGVSQTPSNKVTEKGKYVELRCDPISGHTALYWYRQSLGQGPEFLIYFQGTGAADDSGLPNDRFFAVRPEGSVSTLKIQRTERGDSAVYLCASSPGTLRPTGELFFGEGSRLTVL.

The CDR3 DNA reads TGCAGCGTTGGAGGGACAGCTGGGGCCAACGTCCTGACTTTC. Translating it yields CSVGGTAGANVLTF. This chain uses TRBV29-1 with TRBJ2-6, with 7 bases matching TRBD1. Germline V lookup: CDR1 SQVTM, CDR2 ANQGSEA. This CDR3 region has 14 residues. V trimming: 4 bases; J trimming: 2 bases; junction bases outside the gene matches: 2.

This clonotype has ten or more counts. This chain connects TRBV2 to TRBJ2-5; 9 nucleotides agree with TRBD2. CDR1 and CDR2 (germline): SNHLY, FYNNEI. This CDR3 spans 15 amino acids. The V and J ends lost 6 bases and 9 bases, in that order; junction bases with no gene match: 14. DNA for the CDR3: TGTGCCAGCAGAGAAAGACTAGCGGCCCTCGGGTCCCAGTACTTC. This codes for CASRERLAALGSQYF. Using reference TRBV2 and TRBJ2-5 for the parts outside the CDR3, the full variable domain is EPEVTQTPSHQVTQMGQEVILRCVPISNHLYFYWYRQILGQKVEFLVSFYNNEISEKSEIFDDQFSVERPDGSNFTLKIRSTKLEDSAMYFCASRERLAALGSQYFGPGTRLLVL.